This entry concerns a single T cell receptor beta chain. Its specificity is unknown. Germline V gives CDR1 SQVTM, CDR2 ANQGSEA. V lost 7 bases to trimming and J lost 7 bases, with 23 bases between them. This CDR3 is 15 amino acids long. This entry belongs to a study of identifying expanded T cells in peripheral blood. No infections or other immune events were documented during collection. The repertoire was sequenced with immunoSEQ multiplex PCR; TCRdb's copy has only in-frame clones and lacks some. The data contain about 98,000 clones, about nine tenths of them singletons. Study-level findings and limits: Differentially abundant clones: around 1.2 between replicates, approximately 16 at around 14 days, 19 to 20 at four. Variance in clone template counts between approximately 2-week samples significantly increased with total template count across all healthy donors.

The chain is built from TRBV29-1 and TRBJ2-1; D ambiguous. The clonotype originates from a person aged 18 to 70 in good health. Input material: blood. As DNA, the CDR3 is TGCAGCGCCAAGAAGACTGGGGATAGATGGAATGAGCAGTTCTTC. Its protein is CSAKKTGDRWNEQFF.